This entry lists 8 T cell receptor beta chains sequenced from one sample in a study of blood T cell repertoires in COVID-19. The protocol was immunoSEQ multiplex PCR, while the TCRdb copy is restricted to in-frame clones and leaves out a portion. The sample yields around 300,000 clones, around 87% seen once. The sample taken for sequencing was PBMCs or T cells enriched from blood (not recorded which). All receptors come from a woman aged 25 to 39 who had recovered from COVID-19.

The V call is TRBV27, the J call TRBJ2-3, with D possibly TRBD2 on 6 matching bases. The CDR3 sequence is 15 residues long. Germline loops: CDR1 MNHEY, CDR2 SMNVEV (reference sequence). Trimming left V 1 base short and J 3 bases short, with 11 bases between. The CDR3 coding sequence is TGTGCCAGCAGTTTATGGGGGGTGGGTACAGATACGCAGTATTTT. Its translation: CASSLWGVGTDTQYF.

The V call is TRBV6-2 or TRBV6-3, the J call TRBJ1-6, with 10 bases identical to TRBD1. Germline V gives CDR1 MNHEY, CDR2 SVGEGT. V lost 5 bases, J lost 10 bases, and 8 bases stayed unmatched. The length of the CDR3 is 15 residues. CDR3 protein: CASSLGQGYRSPLHF. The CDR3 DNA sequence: TGTGCCAGCAGTCTGGGACAGGGGTATAGATCACCCCTCCACTTT.

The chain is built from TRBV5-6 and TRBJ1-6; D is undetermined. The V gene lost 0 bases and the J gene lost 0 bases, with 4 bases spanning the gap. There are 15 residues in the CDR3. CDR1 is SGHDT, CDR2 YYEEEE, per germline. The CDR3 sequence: CASSLASSYNSPLHF. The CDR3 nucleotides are TGTGCCAGCAGCTTGGCTAGCTCCTATAATTCACCCCTCCACTTT. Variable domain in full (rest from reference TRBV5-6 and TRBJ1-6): DAGVTQSPTHLIKTRGQQVTLRCSPKSGHDTVSWYQQALGQGPQFIFQYYEEEERQRGNFPDRFSGHQFPNYSSELNVNALLLGDSALYLCASSLASSYNSPLHFGNGTRLTVT.

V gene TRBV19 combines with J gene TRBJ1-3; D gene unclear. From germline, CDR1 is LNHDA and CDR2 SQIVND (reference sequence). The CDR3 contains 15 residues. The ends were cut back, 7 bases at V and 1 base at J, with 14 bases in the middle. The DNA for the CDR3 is TGTGCCAGTACTAGGATTGGCTTATCTGGAAACACCATATATTTT. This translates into CASTRIGLSGNTIYF.

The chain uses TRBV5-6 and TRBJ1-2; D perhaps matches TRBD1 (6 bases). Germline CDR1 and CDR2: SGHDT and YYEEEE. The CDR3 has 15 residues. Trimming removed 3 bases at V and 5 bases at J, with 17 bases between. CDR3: CASSSQFTGWYGYTF. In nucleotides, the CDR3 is TGTGCCAGCAGCTCACAATTTACAGGGTGGTATGGCTACACCTTC.

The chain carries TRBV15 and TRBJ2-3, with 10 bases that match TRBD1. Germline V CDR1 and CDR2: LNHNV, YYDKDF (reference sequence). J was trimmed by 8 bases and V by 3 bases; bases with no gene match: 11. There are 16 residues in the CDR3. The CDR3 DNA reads TGTGCCACCAGCAGTCCCGGGACAGGGGCCGTGGGTACGCAGTATTTT. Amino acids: CATSSPGTGAVGTQYF.

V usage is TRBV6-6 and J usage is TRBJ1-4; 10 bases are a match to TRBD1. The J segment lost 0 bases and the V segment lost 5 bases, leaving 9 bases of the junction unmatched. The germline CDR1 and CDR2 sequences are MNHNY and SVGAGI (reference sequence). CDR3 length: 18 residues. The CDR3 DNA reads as TGTGCCAGCAGTCGGACCGGGACAGGGGTTGCAACTAATGAAAAACTGTTTTTT. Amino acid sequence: CASSRTGTGVATNEKLFF.

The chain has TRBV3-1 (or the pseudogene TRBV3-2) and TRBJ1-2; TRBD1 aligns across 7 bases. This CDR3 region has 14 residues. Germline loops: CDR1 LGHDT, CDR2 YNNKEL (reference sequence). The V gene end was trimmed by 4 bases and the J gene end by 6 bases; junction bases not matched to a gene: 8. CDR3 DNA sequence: TGTGCCAGCAGCCCCAGGCCCAGGGGGGATGGCTACACCTTC. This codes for CASSPRPRGDGYTF.